Below, 19 T cell receptor beta chains from the same sample are listed, as sequenced in a study of T cell repertoires in cytomegalovirus infection. TCRdb itself ran the reads through MiXCR, one entry per CDR3 protein. The sample holds 700,000 to 900,000 distinct CDR3 sequences, 29% seen once. Their target antigens are unknown. Here the sequenced sample was cultured CD8+ T cells from PBMCs, taken from culture after CMV antigen stimulation. Receptors originate from a human donor in good health (CMV status not recorded). Some clones in this sample may be carry-over from other donors' samples.

The chain uses TRBV2 and TRBJ2-5; D may be TRBD2 (5 bases). There are 12 residues in the CDR3. Germline V lookup: CDR1 SNHLY, CDR2 FYNNEI. V lost 8 bases and J 4 bases, leaving 11 bases between the germline ends. CDR3 residues: CASGGGTETQYF. In nucleotides, the CDR3 is TGTGCCAGCGGAGGCGGTACAGAGACCCAGTACTTC.

This clonotype has just a few counts. The CDR3 nucleotides are TGTGCCAGCAGGCCCCCGGGGAGGCTAGAGACCCAGTACTTC. Protein: CASRPPGRLETQYF. The genes are TRBV12-3 or TRBV12-4 and TRBJ2-5; a weak D match, TRBD2 (6 bases). The CDR3 is 14 residues long. V lost 6 bases and J 4 bases, leaving 15 bases between the germline ends.

This clonotype appeared a few times. The chain is built from TRBV7-2 and TRBJ2-7; the D is unclear. V was clipped by 2 bases and J by 4 bases, with 9 bases between them. The CDR3 has 13 amino acids. Germline V gene data show CDR1 as SGHTA and CDR2 as FQGNSA. The CDR3 loop is CASSLTVAYEQYV. The CDR3, as DNA: TGTGCCAGCAGCTTAACAGTTGCATACGAGCAGTACGTC.

As for this clonotype: Germline and junction disagree at one end, which may indicate a read error. This chain uses TRBV27 with TRBJ1-2; TRBD1 matches 8 bases. Germline CDR1 reads MNHEY; CDR2 reads SMNVEV (reference sequence). The CDR3 sequence is 14 residues long. In DNA form, the CDR3 reads TGTGCCAGCAGATTGACAGGGGCTAGCTATAGCTACACCTTC. Its translation is CASRLTGASYSYTF.

This clonotype has a handful of counts. V and J are TRBV19 and TRBJ2-1; a weak D match, TRBD2 (5 bases). Germline CDR1 reads LNHDA; CDR2 reads SQIVND (reference sequence). This CDR3 region has 14 residues. Trimming stripped 5 bases from V and 13 bases from J, with 21 bases between. DNA for the CDR3: TGTGCCAGTAGTTTCCCAGGCCACCCCGGGGAACAGTTCTTC. Protein sequence: CASSFPGHPGEQFF.

The table lists this clonotype with a few counts. The rearrangement links TRBV6-2 or TRBV6-3 to TRBJ2-2; unclear D gene. Per the germline V gene, CDR1 is MNHEY and CDR2 is SVGEGT. The V end lost 7 bases, the J end lost 1 base, and 16 bases lay between the germline ends. The CDR3 spans 16 residues. The CDR3 DNA sequence: TGTGCCAGCACCTATCCCCATGGGTTGAACACCGGGGAGCTGTTTTTT. Its translation is CASTYPHGLNTGELFF.

J is TRBJ2-1 and V is TRBV6-2 or TRBV6-3; 7 bases match TRBD2. V gave up 2 bases and J gave up 4 bases; unmatched junction bases: 5. Germline V CDR1 and CDR2: MNHEY, SVGEGT. The CDR3 is made up of 15 amino acids. CDR3 sequence: CASSYEAGLYNEQFF. The CDR3 region has the DNA TGTGCCAGCAGTTACGAAGCGGGGTTATACAATGAGCAGTTCTTC.

The chain uses TRBV12-3 or TRBV12-4 and TRBJ1-3; 7 bases map to TRBD1. CDR3 length: 15 residues. After removal of 5 bases from V and 7 bases from J, the junction contained 11 bases not matched to a gene. This chain's CDR3 is CASSPLTGYGNTIYF. The CDR3 nucleotides are TGTGCCAGCAGTCCCCTGACAGGGTACGGTAACACCATATATTTT.

V usage is TRBV7-6 and J usage is TRBJ2-1; 12 positions match TRBD2. The CDR3 consists of 17 residues. Germline values: CDR1 SGHVS, CDR2 FNYEAQ. The J segment lost 6 bases and the V segment lost 1 base, leaving 7 bases of the junction unmatched. The CDR3 loop is CASSLVLAGGPSNEQFF. The CDR3 DNA reads as TGTGCCAGCAGCTTAGTGCTAGCGGGGGGGCCTAGCAATGAGCAGTTCTTC.

This clonotype was seen a single time. This chain uses TRBV27 with TRBJ1-2; the D gene is possibly TRBD1 (5 bases). V lost 0 bases and J lost 4, with 21 bases in between. The CDR3 has 18 amino acids. Germline CDR1 is MNHEY and CDR2 is SMNVEV (reference sequence). The CDR3 sequence is CASSLSVGTATIGYGYTF. The DNA for the CDR3 is TGTGCCAGCAGTTTATCAGTCGGGACGGCGACCATTGGCTATGGCTACACCTTC.

V usage is TRBV6-2 or TRBV6-3 and J usage is TRBJ2-7; TRBD1 is a possible D gene (5 bases). CDR1 is MNHEY and CDR2 is SVGEGT in the germline V gene. This CDR3 has 13 amino acids. Trimming shortened V by 7 bases and J by 4 bases, and 14 bases separated the two germline ends. CDR3 coding DNA: TGTGCCAGCACTGAGCAGGGCTGGTACGAGCAGTACTTC. Translating gives CASTEQGWYEQYF.

This sequence joins TRBV5-6 and TRBJ2-4, with D maybe TRBD1 (5 bases). The length of the CDR3 is 16 residues. Germline CDR1 reads SGHDT; CDR2 reads YYEEEE. Trimming shortened V by 4 bases and J by 4 bases, and 18 bases separated the two germline ends. CDR3 DNA sequence: TGTGCCAGCAGCGCCCCCGGACACCTAGTTAAAAACATTCAGTACTTC. Its protein is CASSAPGHLVKNIQYF.

This clonotype came up a few times. This chain links TRBV19 with TRBJ2-7, with TRBD1 identical over 11 bases. The length of the CDR3 is 15 residues. CDR1 is LNHDA and CDR2 is SQIVND in the germline V gene (reference sequence). Unmatched junction bases numbered 10, after V lost 5 bases and J lost 7 bases. The CDR3 is CASSYQDRGLREQYF. The CDR3 DNA reads as TGTGCCAGTAGTTACCAGGACAGGGGGCTACGAGAGCAGTACTTC.

DNA for the CDR3: TGTGCCAGCAGCCCCGCCGGGACATTCTACGAGCAGTACTTC. Its protein product is CASSPAGTFYEQYF. The chain uses TRBV5-4 and TRBJ2-7, with a weak D call TRBD1 (6 bases). The CDR3 contains 14 residues. The V gene's germline CDR1 is SGHNT and CDR2 YYREEE (reference sequence). Trimming left V 4 bases short and J 3 bases short, with 14 bases between.

The chain carries TRBV11-2 and TRBJ1-4; D call uncertain. CDR3 length: 13 amino acids. Trimming left V 6 bases short and J 8 bases short, with 13 bases between. Per germline, CDR1 SGHAT and CDR2 FQNNGV. CDR3 sequence reads: CASSKPGFEKLFF. The CDR3 DNA follows: TGTGCCAGCAGTAAACCGGGATTCGAAAAACTGTTTTTT.

This rearrangement joins TRBV28 to TRBJ1-6, with unresolved D. Germline V gene sequence: CDR1 MDHEN, CDR2 SYDVKM. The CDR3 sequence is 16 residues long. The V end lost 4 bases, the J end lost 0 bases, and 10 bases lay between the germline ends. CDR3 in amino acids: CASSSPGSSYNSPLHF. The CDR3 nucleotides read TGTGCCAGCAGTTCCCCAGGAAGCTCCTATAATTCACCCCTCCACTTT.

This clonotype was observed a few times. The chain has TRBV27 and TRBJ2-1; 11 nucleotides agree with TRBD2. J lost 6 bases, V lost 6 bases, and 4 bases had no gene match. This CDR3 is 14 amino acids long. CDR1 is MNHEY, CDR2 SMNVEV, per germline (reference sequence). The CDR3 loop reads CASRVAGGPNEQFF. CDR3 nucleotide sequence: TGTGCCAGCAGGGTAGCGGGGGGGCCCAATGAGCAGTTCTTC.

This chain connects TRBV27 to TRBJ1-5, with a weak D call TRBD1 (5 bases). CDR3 size: 14 residues. The V and J ends lost 6 bases and 0 bases respectively, with 9 bases between them. The germline V gene encodes CDR1 MNHEY and CDR2 SMNVEV (reference sequence). The CDR3 DNA reads as TGTGCCAGCAGGAGGGGCCATAGCAATCAGCCCCAGCATTTT. Translating gives CASRRGHSNQPQHF.

This chain connects TRBV9 to TRBJ1-2, with D maybe TRBD1 (5 bases). This CDR3 is 15 amino acids long. V lost 0 bases and J 4 bases, leaving 13 bases between the germline ends. Germline V CDR1 and CDR2: SGDLS, YYNGEE. CDR3 sequence (DNA): TGTGCCAGCAGCGTAGCGATCGACAGCCCCTATGGCTACACCTTC. It is translated as CASSVAIDSPYGYTF.